What follows describes a single T cell receptor beta chain. This specimen belongs to a study of shared T cell receptors in the human thymus. Profiled with immunoSEQ multiplex PCR; TCRdb holds only in-frame clones, not every one. Of about 380,000 clones in the sample, just under 95% are singletons; the top ten hold 0.015% to 0.02%. The CDR3 sequence is 14 residues long. The V gene's germline CDR1 is MNHEY and CDR2 SVGAGI. The V gene lost 0 bases and the J gene lost 4 bases, with 10 bases spanning the gap. The source of this sequence is a human donor. This rearrangement joins TRBV6-5 to TRBJ2-7; D not resolved. The sample comprised thymocytes. The CDR3 nucleotides are TGTGCCAGCAGTTACTCGCGCTACGGGTACGAGCAGTACTTC. Protein product: CASSYSRYGYEQYF.